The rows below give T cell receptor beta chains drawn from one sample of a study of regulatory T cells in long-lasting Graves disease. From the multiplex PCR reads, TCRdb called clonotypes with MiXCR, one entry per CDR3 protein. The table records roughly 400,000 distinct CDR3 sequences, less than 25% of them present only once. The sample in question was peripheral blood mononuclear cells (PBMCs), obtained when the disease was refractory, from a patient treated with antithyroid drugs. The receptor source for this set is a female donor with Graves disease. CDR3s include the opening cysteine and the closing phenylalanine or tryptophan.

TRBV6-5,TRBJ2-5,CASSFKDRTLGETQYF
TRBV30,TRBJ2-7,CAGGVSYEQYF
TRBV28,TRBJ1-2,CASSGTRTGTRYGYTF
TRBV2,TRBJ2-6,CASSEARGAGANVLTF
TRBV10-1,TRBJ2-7,CASSDIGTSGRNEQYF
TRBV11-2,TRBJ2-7,CASSRQGYPYEQYF
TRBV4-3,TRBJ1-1,CASSQATGQAFF
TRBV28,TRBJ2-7,CASSLSDSSYEQYF
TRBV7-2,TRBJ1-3,CASSVRMAGNTIYF
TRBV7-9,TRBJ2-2,CASSLVGPTGELFF